The clone carrying this TCR beta chain has a handful of counts. Next came a second PCR, run for roughly 6 to 11 cycles, which used a sample-barcoded 5' primer along with a J-beta primer mix. TCRdb re-called the 5' RACE reads with MiXCR, one entry per CDR3 protein. Counted here are about 640,000 distinct CDR3 sequences, about 53% occurring once; the ten biggest clones make up about two fifths. Deletions cut 4 bases from V and 0 bases from J, with 12 bases between. The CDR3 length is 15 residues. Germline CDR1 SGHAT, CDR2 FQNNGV. The data originate from a study of blood T cells in healthy people across ages.

The sample consisted of blood. The sequence derives from a man aged 60 to 69 in good health. J is TRBJ1-2 and V is TRBV11-2; D gene ambiguous. CDR3: CASSSPGPSNYGYTF. CDR3 coding DNA: TGTGCCAGCAGCTCCCCGGGCCCATCTAACTATGGCTACACCTTC.